This TCR beta chain came from a study of cytomegalovirus exposure and HLA in healthy donors. The PCR contained 60 Vbeta and 13 Jbeta primers. Per the study methods: Roughly 11 million of the approximately 80 million unique TCR beta chains counted in a later analysis were shared. The data were produced by immunoSEQ multiplex PCR, yet TCRdb's version contains in-frame clones alone and is incomplete. Clonal size and the V and J genes are those of that table, whereas D and trimming came from the DNA. The top ten hold roughly 0.4% of the sample, which has almost 200,000 clones, around 79% seen once. Study-wide points: Most TCR sequences proved rare, with some public TCRs found in many donors. Cytomegalovirus status was reportedly diagnosed by the classifier with high sensitivity and specificity.

Details on this clone: No antigen is known for it.

V dropped 5 bases and J dropped 7; count of bases not matched to a gene: 13. The CDR3 length is 15 residues. Germline CDR1 LNHDA, CDR2 SQIVND (reference sequence). Samples came from healthy bone marrow donors. The genes are TRBV19 and TRBJ2-7, with 8 positions matching TRBD2. The origin of this receptor is a male donor in good health and CMV-seropositive. Sequenced sample: PBMCs. Here the CDR3 reads CASSPMGGGQGEQYF. The CDR3 DNA reads as TGTGCCAGTAGTCCTATGGGCGGGGGGCAAGGGGAGCAGTACTTC.